The clone carrying this TCR beta chain has just a few counts. This entry is derived from a study of neurological immune-mediated disorders. With 10-nucleotide random UMIs, 5'RACE was used to make the cDNA. TCRdb reanalysed the 5' RACE reads using MiXCR and keeps one entry per CDR3 protein. Of around 78,000 distinct CDR3 sequences in the sample, approximately 17% were seen once. Germline V CDR1 and CDR2: MNHEY, SVGEGT. This CDR3 has 11 residues. The V end lost 7 bases, the J end lost 2 bases, and 5 bases lay between the germline ends. The starting material, 2 million PBMCs stored at -80 C, gave rise to the unsorted libraries.

The J gene is TRBJ2-5, the V gene TRBV6-2 or TRBV6-3; D is unclear. What was sequenced was PBMCs. The TCR sequence derives from a woman aged 40 to 50 in good health. The CDR3 DNA follows: TGTGCCAGCACCTTTCAAGAGACCCAGTACTTC. This codes for CASTFQETQYF.